This TCR beta chain was obtained from a study of cytomegalovirus exposure and HLA in healthy donors. Study at large: Later, an analysis reported that the 120 or so validation repertoires had used the same platform as the roughly 720 first-cohort repertoires.

This clone was counted a single time. Its antigen is undetermined. At one of its ends the junction is not consistent with the germline gene, which may arise from a read error. The germline V gene has CDR1 SQVTM and CDR2 ANQGSEA. This CDR3 is 11 amino acids long. Some clones are missing from TCRdb's copy, which holds only in-frame ones; the method was immunoSEQ multiplex PCR. The table shows 200,000 or so clones, with approximately 82% occurring only once. Points from the study as a whole: It was fewer than 200 TCR beta chains that were listed as cytomegalovirus-associated.

The chain links TRBV29-1 to TRBJ1-1; D gene ambiguous. The sequence derives from a young woman in good health and CMV-seronegative. Sequencing was performed on PBMCs. CDR3 in amino acids: CSVKENTEAFF. In DNA form, the CDR3 reads TGCAGCGTTAAAGAGAACACTGAAGCTTTCTTT.